Presented here are 27 T cell receptor beta chains from one specimen sequenced in a study of T cells in Graves' hyperthyroidism and ophthalmopathy. There were TCR beta CDR3 regions amplified from RNA transcripts. Initially, a first-round RT-PCR of the TCR CDR3 employed the HTBI primer set. TCRdb reanalysed the multiplex PCR reads using MiXCR and keeps one entry per CDR3 protein. The repertoire holds 660,000 or so distinct CDR3 sequences, with roughly 20% as singletons. The sample was blood. These receptors were obtained from a man aged 25-45 years with Graves' ophthalmopathy.

In its sample, this clonotype was seen once. The chain carries TRBV6-6 and TRBJ2-7; no clear D gene. The CDR3 runs to 16 residues. Trimming stripped 0 bases from V and 3 bases from J, with 15 bases between. Germline CDR1 MNHNY, CDR2 SVGAGI (reference sequence). The CDR3 here is CASSYSSQPGGYEQYF. In DNA, the CDR3 is TGTGCCAGCAGTTACTCGAGTCAGCCAGGTGGCTACGAGCAGTACTTC.

This clonotype was seen only once. DNA for the CDR3: TGCGCCAGCAGCTTGGAAGGGGTCCTAGCGGGAGGGCCCAATGAGCAGTTCTTC. As protein: CASSLEGVLAGGPNEQFF. The chain is built from TRBV5-1 and TRBJ2-1, with 12 bases matching TRBD2. The CDR3 sequence is 18 residues long. Looked up from germline, CDR1 is SGHRS and CDR2 is YFSETQ. Trimming at V came to 0 bases and at J to 6 bases, leaving 10 bases not matched to a gene.

The table lists this clonotype with a few counts. This chain connects TRBV7-9 to TRBJ1-1; 7 nucleotides agree with TRBD1. The CDR3 contains 18 residues. The trim removed 3 bases at V and 0 bases at J, leaving 13 bases unmatched. The V gene's germline CDR1 is SEHNR and CDR2 FQNEAQ (reference sequence). The CDR3: CASSFGVEGAEMNTEAFF. The DNA for the CDR3 is TGTGCCAGCAGCTTCGGGGTTGAGGGGGCCGAAATGAACACTGAAGCTTTCTTT.

This clonotype was detected a few times. V and J are TRBV7-8 and TRBJ2-7; weak D call: TRBD1 (6 bases). The germline gives CDR1 SGHVS, CDR2 FQNEAQ. The CDR3 length is 15 residues. V lost 1 base to trimming and J lost 3 bases, with 13 bases between them. CDR3 in DNA: TGTGCCAGCAGCTTAGTAGGGCAGGGGATCTACGAGCAGTACTTC. Encoded protein: CASSLVGQGIYEQYF.

This clonotype has just a few counts. The rearrangement joins TRBV12-3 or TRBV12-4 to TRBJ2-7, with 12 bases lining up with TRBD1. CDR3 length equals 17 residues. After removal of 6 bases from V and 4 bases from J, the junction contained 13 bases not matched to a gene. CDR3 residues: CASRRDRGRSGLYEQYF. CDR3 bases: TGTGCCAGCAGACGGGACAGGGGGCGCAGCGGCCTTTACGAGCAGTACTTC.

This clonotype has more than one count but fewer than ten. This chain uses TRBV11-2 with TRBJ2-4, with D possibly TRBD2 on 7 matching bases. The V gene's germline CDR1 is SGHAT and CDR2 FQNNGV. With 3 bases removed from V and 7 bases from J, the gap between germline ends came to 13 bases. The CDR3 extends over 14 amino acids. The CDR3: CASSFPRGANIQYF. CDR3 bases: TGTGCCAGCAGCTTTCCCCGGGGGGCGAACATTCAGTACTTC.

The CDR3 DNA follows: TGTGCCAGTAGGAGGTCGCTAGCGGGAGGTGAGACCCAGTACTTC. Its translation is CASRRSLAGGETQYF. J is TRBJ2-5 and V is TRBV19, with TRBD2 matching 11 bases. The CDR3 spans 15 residues. Germline lookup yields CDR1 LNHDA and CDR2 SQIVND (reference sequence). The trim removed 6 bases at V and 5 bases at J, leaving 8 bases unmatched.

The chain couples TRBV7-6 to TRBJ2-2, with 7 bases that match TRBD1. The length of the CDR3 is 15 residues. Germline loops: CDR1 SGHVS, CDR2 FNYEAQ. J was trimmed by 0 bases and V by 8 bases; bases with no gene match: 6. This chain's CDR3 is CASSGQIANTGELFF. As DNA, the CDR3 is TGTGCCAGCTCGGGACAGATTGCGAACACCGGGGAGCTGTTTTTT.

The chain carries TRBV25-1 and TRBJ2-6, with a weak D call TRBD1 (6 bases). The CDR3 totals 16 residues. From germline, CDR1 is MGHDK and CDR2 SYGVNS. Trimming pared 2 bases from V and 2 bases from J, leaving 10 bases between. The CDR3 sequence: CASSERGSPGANVLTF. CDR3 nucleotides: TGTGCCAGCAGTGAAAGGGGGTCCCCTGGGGCCAACGTCCTGACTTTC.

The gene calls are TRBV6-1 and TRBJ2-3; TRBD2 matches at 8 bases. J gave up 7 bases and V 7 bases, and 7 bases lay outside the gene matches. In germline, CDR1 is MNHNS, CDR2 SASEGT. The CDR3 covers 13 residues. The DNA for the CDR3 is TGTGCCAGCAAGGCGGGAGGATCCCATACGCAGTATTTT. This encodes CASKAGGSHTQYF.

In its sample, this clonotype was seen many times. The chain uses TRBV7-2 and TRBJ2-1, with a possible D match to TRBD2 (5 bases). Germline values: CDR1 SGHTA, CDR2 FQGNSA. The V end lost 1 base, the J end lost 10 bases, and 11 bases lay between the germline ends. The CDR3 covers 13 residues. In nucleotides, the CDR3 is TGTGCCAGCAGCTTAGTGCGGGCTGAAGAGCAGTTCTTC. Its protein product is CASSLVRAEEQFF.

This clonotype was picked up a small number of times. The chain carries TRBV6-1 and TRBJ2-7; TRBD2 matches at 7 bases. The junction had 4 bases not matched to a gene; V was cut back by 8 bases and J by 3 bases. Per the germline V gene, CDR1 is MNHNS and CDR2 is SASEGT. The CDR3 is 12 residues long. CDR3 amino acids: CASAGEGYEQYF. Written as DNA, the CDR3 is TGTGCCAGCGCTGGGGAGGGCTACGAGCAGTACTTC.

This clonotype appeared a few times. This sequence joins TRBV15 and TRBJ2-4; no reliable D call. Per germline, CDR1 LNHNV and CDR2 YYDKDF (reference sequence). The V end lost 9 bases, the J end lost 5 bases, and 17 bases lay between the germline ends. The CDR3 has 14 amino acids. CDR3 region: CATTDQTRENIQYF. The DNA of the CDR3 is TGTGCCACGACCGACCAGACCCGTGAAAACATTCAGTACTTC.

This clonotype was seen many times. The rearrangement joins TRBV11-2 to TRBJ2-7; 9 bases align to TRBD1. Trimming cost V 5 bases and J 6 bases; bases outside gene matches: 11. The germline V gene encodes CDR1 SGHAT and CDR2 FQNNGV. This CDR3 contains 15 residues. This CDR3 is CASSSTGQGSIEQYF. The CDR3 nucleotides are TGTGCCAGCAGCAGTACGGGACAGGGTTCGATCGAGCAGTACTTC.

This clonotype showed up many times. The chain links TRBV28 to TRBJ1-1; no definite D call. Looked up from germline, CDR1 is MDHEN and CDR2 is SYDVKM. Trimming left V 1 base short and J 0 bases short, with 6 bases between. CDR3 size: 14 residues. CDR3 nucleotide sequence: TGTGCCAGCAGTTTATATAGGATGAACACTGAAGCTTTCTTT. Its translation is CASSLYRMNTEAFF. Combining the CDR3 with reference TRBV28 and TRBJ1-1 gives the whole variable domain DVKVTQSSRYLVKRTGEKVFLECVQDMDHENMFWYRQDPGLGLRLIYFSYDVKMKEKGDIPEGYSVSREKKERFSLILESASTNQTSMYLCASSLYRMNTEAFFGQGTRLTVV.

The chain combines TRBV29-1 with TRBJ2-2, with 7 bases matching TRBD2. The CDR3 has 11 residues. The V gene's germline CDR1 is SQVTM and CDR2 ANQGSEA. The CDR3 DNA is TGCAGTGCTAGCGGACCCGGGGAGCTGTTTTTT. As protein: CSASGPGELFF.

This clonotype occurred many times. The CDR3 here is CASSFSKGNQPQHF. The CDR3 region has the DNA TGTGCCAGCAGTTTTTCAAAGGGCAATCAGCCCCAGCATTTT. The chain uses TRBV27 and TRBJ1-5; unclear D gene. Germline assignment: CDR1 MNHEY and CDR2 SMNVEV (reference sequence). CDR3 size: 14 residues. V was pared by 3 bases and J by 2 bases, with 8 bases between.

This clonotype was seen more than once but under ten times. The V gene is TRBV28, the J gene TRBJ2-5; TRBD2 might be the D (5 bases). Germline loops: CDR1 MDHEN, CDR2 SYDVKM. The CDR3 is 13 amino acids. Deletions cut 8 bases from V and 6 bases from J, with 16 bases between. The CDR3 DNA reads TGTGCCAGCGGTGCGGGTTTTTTTAAGACCCAGTACTTC. It is translated as CASGAGFFKTQYF.

There are a few counts of this clonotype. The V call is TRBV6-1, the J call TRBJ2-2; 12 bases are shared with TRBD2. The CDR3 has 19 residues. The V gene end was trimmed by 6 bases and the J gene end by 5 bases; junction bases not matched to a gene: 16. Per germline, CDR1 MNHNS and CDR2 SASEGT. In DNA form, the CDR3 reads TGTGCCAGCAGCCCCCCCCCACTAGCGGGAGGCGGGGGGACCGGGGAGCTGTTTTTT. Its protein is CASSPPPLAGGGGTGELFF.

The gene calls are TRBV5-1 and TRBJ2-2, with a tentative D call TRBD1 (5 bases). CDR1 and CDR2 (germline): SGHRS, YFSETQ. This CDR3 spans 15 amino acids. The ends were cut back, 2 bases at V and 0 bases at J, with 8 bases in the middle. The CDR3 spells CASSLPTANTGELFF. CDR3 sequence (DNA): TGCGCCAGCAGCTTACCGACAGCGAACACCGGGGAGCTGTTTTTT.

This clonotype was observed many times. V is TRBV4-1 and J is TRBJ2-7; 14 nucleotides line up with TRBD2. This CDR3 spans 14 amino acids. CDR1 is MGHRA, CDR2 YSYEKL, per germline. The ends lost 6 bases at V and 5 bases at J; junction bases unmatched: 3. This CDR3 reads CASSPGLAGDEQYF. The DNA for the CDR3 is TGCGCCAGCAGTCCGGGACTAGCGGGAGACGAGCAGTACTTC.

This clonotype was counted between two and nine times. This chain connects TRBV7-3 to TRBJ2-6, with TRBD1 matching 12 bases. The CDR3 runs 19 residues. Unmatched junction bases numbered 9, after V lost 4 bases and J lost 2 bases. Germline V gene data show CDR1 as SGHTA and CDR2 as FQGTGA. CDR3 sequence: CASSSHPGQGAAGANVLTF. CDR3 nucleotides: TGTGCCAGCAGCTCACACCCGGGACAGGGGGCGGCTGGGGCCAACGTCCTGACTTTC.

This clonotype was seen repeatedly, ten times or more. This rearrangement joins TRBV7-3 to TRBJ2-1, with 16 bases fitting TRBD2. CDR1 is SGHTA, CDR2 FQGTGA, per germline. The CDR3 length is 16 residues. V shed 5 bases and J 8 bases; nucleotides not matched to a gene: 6. This CDR3 is CASSPGLAGGGDEQFF. The CDR3 DNA sequence: TGTGCCAGCAGCCCGGGACTAGCGGGAGGGGGGGATGAGCAGTTCTTC.

This clonotype was picked up a small number of times. The gene calls are TRBV13 and TRBJ2-3; no reliable D call. Germline-derived CDR1 and CDR2 are PRHDT and FYEKMQ (reference sequence). The CDR3 loop spans 15 amino acids. Deletions cut 5 bases from V and 4 bases from J, with 16 bases between. The CDR3 nucleotides read TGTGCCAGCAGCCACCCGCCCGGTGGGGCAGATACGCAGTATTTT. This codes for CASSHPPGGADTQYF.

The CDR3 loop reads CASSQAGAYRGLVDSPLHF. CDR3 sequence (DNA): TGTGCCAGCAGCCAAGCGGGGGCGTACAGGGGACTAGTAGACTCACCCCTCCACTTT. V and J are TRBV14 and TRBJ1-6; 7 bases align to TRBD1. CDR3 length equals 19 residues. The germline V gene encodes CDR1 SGHDN and CDR2 FVKESK. The junction had 19 bases not matched to a gene; V was cut back by 1 base and J by 10 bases.

The sample holds a few counts of this clonotype. The genes are TRBV19 and TRBJ1-5; tentatively, D is TRBD1 (6 bases). The CDR3 covers 17 residues. From germline, CDR1 is LNHDA and CDR2 SQIVND (reference sequence). V was clipped by 7 bases and J by 3 bases, with 22 bases between them. CDR3 DNA sequence: TGTGCCAGTACCCCGGAAGCCGCCAGGGGCTCCAATCAGCCCCAGCATTTT. Translating gives CASTPEAARGSNQPQHF.

The sample holds many counts of this clonotype. The rearrangement joins TRBV2 to TRBJ2-3; D unclear. Germline CDR1 SNHLY, CDR2 FYNNEI. This CDR3 spans 14 amino acids. Trimming removed 6 bases from V and 4 bases from J, with 14 bases in between. The CDR3 reads CASSPLVVADTQYF. In DNA form, the CDR3 reads TGTGCCAGCAGCCCTCTCGTAGTGGCAGATACGCAGTATTTT.